Included here is one T cell receptor beta chain sequence, with context. This specimen comes from a study of OX40 agonist ivuxolimab in advanced cancers. Repertoires were generated with immunoSEQ multiplex PCR, while TCRdb's copy carries only in-frame clones and drops some. In the table there are 98,000 or so clones, roughly 83% of which are singletons. The starting material was CD4+ or CD8+ T cells sorted from blood, obtained in a trial of the OX40 agonist ivuxolimab. The origin of this receptor is an adult with an advanced solid tumor such as melanoma, head and neck, liver or kidney cancer.

CDR3 in DNA: TGTGCCAGCAGCTTCGGAACTAGACTAGCGGGGTATAAAGATACGCAGTATTTT. Translated, it gives CASSFGTRLAGYKDTQYF. This sequence joins TRBV7-2 and TRBJ2-3, with TRBD2 matching 11 bases. This CDR3 is 18 amino acids long. The germline gives CDR1 SGHTA, CDR2 FQGNSA. Trimming cost V 3 bases and J 5 bases; bases outside gene matches: 13. Using reference TRBV7-2 and TRBJ2-3 for the parts outside the CDR3, the full variable domain is GAGVSQSPSNKVTEKGKDVELRCDPISGHTALYWYRQSLGQGLEFLIYFQGNSAPDKSGLPSDRFSAERTGGSVSTLTIQRTQQEDSAVYLCASSFGTRLAGYKDTQYFGPGTRLTVL.